This TCR beta chain was profiled in a study of neurological immune-mediated disorders. Study-level results: The greatest TCR clonal expansion occurred in HTLV-1-associated myelopathy and the least in multiple sclerosis, which fell below healthy controls.

Source material was 2 million unsorted PBMCs, stored at -80 °C in RNAlater. The method for making cDNA was 5'RACE, and it used 10-nucleotide random UMIs. MiXCR was run by TCRdb on the 5' RACE reads, yielding one entry per CDR3 protein. The sample shows 65,000 to 90,000 distinct CDR3 sequences, around 10% of them seen only once. Germline CDR1 SEHNR, CDR2 FQNEAQ (reference sequence). The CDR3 runs 14 residues. Losses at the gene ends were 5 bases for V and 5 bases for J; bases not matched to a gene: 1. This clonotype was seen many times. Antigen unknown. The clonotype was recovered from a man aged 35-49 years in good health. Sequencing input: PBMCs. This chain joins TRBV7-9 and TRBJ2-1, with 12 nucleotides matching TRBD2. The CDR3 nucleotides read TGTGCCAGCAGCCGACTAGCGGGGGACAATGAGCAGTTCTTC. Its protein product is CASSRLAGDNEQFF.